This TCR beta chain was sequenced for a study of T cell responses to AZD1222 COVID-19 vaccine. Of note for this clone: Its antigen is as yet unknown.

Here immunoSEQ multiplex PCR was the method, and the copy in TCRdb shows in-frame clones only, minus some. Here the sample spans under 120,000 clones, roughly 90% being singletons. Notes on the study in general: The number of AZD1222 recipients seropositive at baseline was only five to seven.

Germline V lookup: CDR1 SGDLS, CDR2 YYNGEE. The CDR3 has 16 amino acids. V was trimmed by 0 bases and J by 1 base, leaving 13 bases between them. The sample in question was peripheral blood, obtained on day 0 of AZD1222 vaccination. The TCR originated in an adult in good health. V gene TRBV9 combines with J gene TRBJ2-5; TRBD2 is a possible D gene (5 bases). Here the CDR3 reads CASSVGEGGRQETQYF. As DNA, the CDR3 is TGTGCCAGCAGCGTAGGGGAAGGAGGACGCCAAGAGACCCAGTACTTC.